This record covers a single T cell receptor beta chain. Produced via immunoSEQ multiplex PCR; TCRdb's table is partial and in-frame only. The table lists 220,000 or so clones, about 90% of them singletons. The entry originates in a study of blood T cell repertoires in COVID-19. Study as a whole: Sites across the United States, Italy and Spain contributed samples from acute and convalescent COVID-19.

In germline, CDR1 is LNHDA, CDR2 SQIVND (reference sequence). The CDR3 contains 17 residues. The V and J ends lost 5 bases and 7 bases respectively, with 21 bases between them. Participants, about 18 to 90 years old, spanned around 26 US areas. Researchers sorted participants into cohorts using their self-reported clinical history. Exposed volunteers were people who met a COVID-19 case within 2 weeks before study entry. The sample was PBMCs or T cells enriched from blood (not recorded which). The receptor was isolated from a man in his fifties who had been exposed to COVID-19. The chain is built from TRBV19 and TRBJ1-6; TRBD1 might be the D (6 bases). The CDR3 region is CASSPGWRTASNSPLHF. CDR3 DNA: TGTGCCAGTAGTCCGGGGTGGAGGACAGCATCAAATTCACCCCTCCACTTT.